This T cell receptor (beta chain) was recovered during a study of blood T cell repertoires in COVID-19. On the study more broadly: Samples taken during acute and convalescent COVID-19 were collected in the United States, Italy and Spain. PBMCs, B-cell-depleted T cells, or T cells provided the cDNA or gDNA that made up the material.

Some clones are missing from TCRdb's copy, which holds only in-frame ones; the method was immunoSEQ multiplex PCR. The table records roughly 110,000 clones, about 88% of them present only once. V gave up 2 bases and J gave up 3 bases, with 14 bases separating them. The CDR3 is 15 amino acids. CDR1 and CDR2 (germline): GTSNPN, SVGIG (reference sequence). The source material was peripheral blood. The source of this sequence is a man in his forties with acute or convalescent COVID-19. J is TRBJ1-3 and V is TRBV30; no clear D gene. This chain's CDR3 is CAWSQVNPIGNTIYF. Here the CDR3 DNA reads TGTGCCTGGAGTCAGGTCAACCCGATTGGAAACACCATATATTTT.